The T cell receptor beta chain described here comes from a study of T cells in Graves' hyperthyroidism and ophthalmopathy. Researchers took RNA transcripts and amplified the TCR beta CDR3 regions from them. HTBI primers drove first-round RT-PCR of the TCR CDR3. TCRdb ran MiXCR on the multiplex PCR reads and lists one entry per CDR3 protein. Counted here are about 300,000 distinct CDR3 sequences, around a fifth occurring once; the ten biggest clones make up 39%. This clonotype has just a few counts. Per germline, CDR1 SGDLS and CDR2 YYNGEE. The CDR3 sequence is 13 residues long. Trimming cost V 4 bases and J 2 bases, with 10 bases left between them.

This TCR came from a man aged 45 to 65 with Graves' ophthalmopathy. This sequence joins TRBV9 and TRBJ2-7; D is ambiguous. Specimen: blood. Here the CDR3 reads CASSPSGAYEQYF. In DNA form, the CDR3 reads TGTGCCAGCAGCCCGAGTGGGGCCTACGAGCAGTACTTC.